This T cell receptor beta chain comes out of a study of CD8+ T cells in alopecia areata. The study, taken as a whole, reports: Clonality was higher in lesional than normal scalp, especially in alopecia totalis/universalis.

RNA was extracted and reverse transcribed into cDNA as the sequencing template. Clones were sequenced by immunoSEQ multiplex PCR, and TCRdb holds only the in-frame ones, with some missing. The data contain fewer than 100,000 clones, over 70% of them seen just once; the ten biggest clones take up roughly a sixth. In the case of this clone: What it binds is not known.

Indicated treatment: oral pan-JAK inhibitor, 5-10 mg twice daily. PBMC-derived CD4+ and CD8+ T cells were sorted. The CDR3 extends over 12 amino acids. V shed 4 bases and J shed 7 bases, with 10 bases lying between them. Germline lookup yields CDR1 SQVTM and CDR2 ANQGSEA. The sequenced sample was CD8+ T cells sorted from blood, obtained around week 44, from a patient treated with tofacitinib. The sequence was obtained from a human donor with alopecia areata. The chain employs TRBV29-1 and TRBJ2-2, with D unclear. CDR3 sequence: CSVATQNGELFF. The CDR3 DNA reads TGCAGCGTTGCGACACAGAACGGGGAGCTGTTTTTT.